The rows below give T cell receptor beta chains drawn from one sample of a study of neurological immune-mediated disorders. One entry per CDR3 protein results from TCRdb running MiXCR on the 5' RACE reads. The sample lists some 89,000 distinct CDR3 sequences; roughly 4.5% were seen once. The specimen sequenced was PBMCs. The receptors stem from a woman in her sixties with multiple sclerosis. The CDR3 runs from the conserved cysteine through the conserved F or W. The order of the fields is CDR3 length, V gene, CDR3 protein.

len: 15; v_gene: TRBV28; CDR3aa: CASSFWTGEIYEKFF
len: 14; v_gene: TRBV6-5; CDR3aa: CASSYWQGATGYTF
len: 15; v_gene: TRBV5-6; CDR3aa: CASRTGQNRLETQYF
len: 15; v_gene: TRBV7-9; CDR3aa: CASSRTISSGNTIYF
len: 14; v_gene: TRBV18; CDR3aa: CASSTTGGIETQYF
len: 16; v_gene: TRBV5-1; CDR3aa: CASIDAGGGSYNEQFF
len: 13; v_gene: TRBV12-3/TRBV12-4; CDR3aa: CASSLRTSDEQFF
len: 14; v_gene: TRBV20-1; CDR3aa: CSARDDRDYNEQFF
len: 14; v_gene: TRBV20-1; CDR3aa: CSARRVKHQETQYF
len: 14; v_gene: TRBV5-6; CDR3aa: CATMSGRISYEQYF
len: 15; v_gene: TRBV5-4; CDR3aa: CASSLMTSGGETQYF
len: 12; v_gene: TRBV10-3; CDR3aa: CAISGTGSEAFF
len: 16; v_gene: TRBV12-5; CDR3aa: CASGKPWKGASYEQYF
len: 15; v_gene: TRBV20-1; CDR3aa: CSALMIPAGNEKLFF
len: 14; v_gene: TRBV27; CDR3aa: CASSASGNNSPLHF
len: 15; v_gene: TRBV25-1; CDR3aa: CASSETGRSGNTIYF
len: 13; v_gene: TRBV29-1; CDR3aa: CSVGQAGTYEQYF
len: 14; v_gene: TRBV7-6; CDR3aa: CASSASIVTDTQYF
len: 17; v_gene: TRBV9; CDR3aa: CASNLGGSPPGNTEAFF
len: 14; v_gene: TRBV15; CDR3aa: CATSRDNRAAEAFF
len: 14; v_gene: TRBV12-5; CDR3aa: CASGLGSSPDTQYF
len: 17; v_gene: TRBV11-2; CDR3aa: CASSLGTGGSLSYGYTF
len: 15; v_gene: TRBV7-9; CDR3aa: CASSLLDRGIYEQYF
len: 15; v_gene: TRBV20-1; CDR3aa: CSARVVGIEMREQFF
len: 17; v_gene: TRBV6-5; CDR3aa: CASSPLDRTSAYNEQFF
len: 11; v_gene: TRBV20-1; CDR3aa: CSASRGYEQYF
len: 14; v_gene: TRBV6-4; CDR3aa: CASSREGENSPLHF
len: 16; v_gene: TRBV27; CDR3aa: CASSLNPPGHPYEQYF
len: 13; v_gene: TRBV10-3; CDR3aa: CAIRDRSNTEAFF
len: 16; v_gene: TRBV9; CDR3aa: CASSVARATRTDTQYF
len: 13; v_gene: TRBV28; CDR3aa: CASRGAGNTEAFF
len: 14; v_gene: TRBV3-1; CDR3aa: CASSQDSSGNTIYF
len: 16; v_gene: TRBV7-9; CDR3aa: CASSLQGQGPNQPQHF
len: 15; v_gene: TRBV3-1; CDR3aa: CASSRTGTLYNEQFF
len: 16; v_gene: TRBV15; CDR3aa: CATSRKEGQGDSPLHF
len: 15; v_gene: TRBV12-3/TRBV12-4; CDR3aa: CASIPDSGSYNEQFF
len: 13; v_gene: TRBV7-9; CDR3aa: CASSLTGSYGYTF
len: 12; v_gene: TRBV29-1; CDR3aa: CSVSDLTETQYF
len: 15; v_gene: TRBV6-5; CDR3aa: CASSYSTGPGQPQHF
len: 16; v_gene: TRBV5-1; CDR3aa: CASRTSGGTKYNEQFF
len: 14; v_gene: TRBV7-9; CDR3aa: CASSLGQGDGEQYF
len: 14; v_gene: TRBV5-1; CDR3aa: CASSSGLAFNEQFF
len: 13; v_gene: TRBV25-1; CDR3aa: CASRDRDGQPQHF
len: 15; v_gene: TRBV5-6; CDR3aa: CASSSIRQMNTEAFF
len: 16; v_gene: TRBV7-9; CDR3aa: CASSSGGRAANQPQHF
len: 13; v_gene: TRBV6-5; CDR3aa: CASSYSGNYGYTF
len: 14; v_gene: TRBV6-1; CDR3aa: CASRLTGGSYGYTF
len: 14; v_gene: TRBV25-1; CDR3aa: CASSETQGAGELFF
len: 15; v_gene: TRBV20-1; CDR3aa: CSARDWRGPYNEQFF
len: 14; v_gene: TRBV6-5; CDR3aa: CASTKPGGNTEAFF
len: 14; v_gene: TRBV25-1; CDR3aa: CASSSQGYNSPLHF
len: 16; v_gene: TRBV3-1; CDR3aa: CASSPRGTPNTGELFF
len: 15; v_gene: TRBV7-9; CDR3aa: CASSPAGVSGYEQYF
len: 15; v_gene: TRBV18; CDR3aa: CASSPSSQGLETQYF
len: 12; v_gene: TRBV3-1; CDR3aa: CASSQVDGEQFF